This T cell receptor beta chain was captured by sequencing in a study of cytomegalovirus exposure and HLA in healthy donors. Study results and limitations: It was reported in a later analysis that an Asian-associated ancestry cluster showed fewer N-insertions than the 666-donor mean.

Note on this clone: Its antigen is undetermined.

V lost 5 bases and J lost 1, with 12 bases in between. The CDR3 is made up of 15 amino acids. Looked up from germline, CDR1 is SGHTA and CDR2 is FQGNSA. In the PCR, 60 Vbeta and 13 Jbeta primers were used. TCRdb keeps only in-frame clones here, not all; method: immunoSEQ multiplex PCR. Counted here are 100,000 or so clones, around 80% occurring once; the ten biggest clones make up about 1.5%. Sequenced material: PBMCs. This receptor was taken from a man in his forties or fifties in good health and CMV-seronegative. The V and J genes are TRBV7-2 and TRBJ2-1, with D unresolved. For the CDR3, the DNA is TGTGCCAGCAGCATTAATCAGGAATCCTACAATGAGCAGTTCTTC. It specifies CASSINQESYNEQFF.